Below are 30 T cell receptor beta chains sequenced from a single sample in a study of neurological immune-mediated disorders. The time point here: longitudinal time-point 3. TCRdb ran MiXCR on the 5' RACE reads and lists one entry per CDR3 protein. The data contain roughly 49,000 distinct CDR3 sequences, about 12% of them seen just once; the ten biggest clones take up roughly 10%. The material sequenced was PBMCs. The receptor set was obtained from a male donor with HTLV-1-associated myelopathy (HAM/TSP).

Many counts were recorded for this clonotype. The gene calls are TRBV11-2 and TRBJ2-5; D gene unclear. The CDR3 covers 12 residues. V lost 5 bases, J lost 3 bases, and 7 bases lay in between. CDR1 and CDR2 from the germline V gene are SGHAT and FQNNGV. The CDR3 loop reads CASSKNEETQYF. CDR3 in DNA: TGTGCCAGCAGCAAAAACGAAGAGACCCAGTACTTC.

This clonotype was observed many times. The chain uses TRBV20-1 and TRBJ2-1; D possibly uses TRBD1 or TRBD2 (6 bases each). Between the trimmed V and J ends, which lost 3 bases and 2 bases, there was a span of 11 bases. Germline V gives CDR1 DFQATT, CDR2 SNEGSKA (reference sequence). This CDR3 spans 14 amino acids. CDR3 nucleotide sequence: TGCAGTGCTAGCGGGGGCCATGCCTACAATGAGCAGTTCTTC. Amino acid sequence: CSASGGHAYNEQFF.

The table lists this clonotype with many counts. The chain carries TRBV10-3 and TRBJ1-6; D is unresolved. The germline V gene has CDR1 ENHRY and CDR2 SYGVKD. Trimming cost V 4 bases and J 8 bases, with 9 bases left between them. This CDR3 has 13 amino acids. CDR3 in amino acids: CAISAYGDSPLHF. The CDR3 nucleotides read TGTGCCATCAGTGCGTATGGAGATTCACCCCTCCACTTT.

This clonotype was observed at least ten times. The V and J genes are TRBV20-1 and TRBJ1-2; maybe TRBD1 (5 bases). The CDR3 extends over 14 amino acids. From germline, CDR1 is DFQATT and CDR2 SNEGSKA (reference sequence). The V gene lost 6 bases and the J gene lost 4 bases, with 18 bases spanning the gap. The CDR3: CSASPGRVIYGYTF. CDR3 coding DNA: TGCAGTGCCTCTCCCGGCAGGGTTATCTATGGCTACACCTTC.

In this sample, this clonotype turned up many times. The chain joins TRBV20-1 to TRBJ2-2; a weak D match, TRBD1 (5 bases). Germline V gene sequence: CDR1 DFQATT, CDR2 SNEGSKA (reference sequence). Trimming removed 6 bases at V and 2 bases at J, with 13 bases between. The CDR3 runs 14 residues. This CDR3 is CSARAQGNTGELFF. DNA of the CDR3: TGCAGTGCAAGGGCCCAGGGCAACACCGGGGAGCTGTTTTTT.

In its sample, this clonotype was seen many times. The chain combines TRBV28 with TRBJ2-7; possible D gene TRBD1, 6 bases. CDR3 length equals 13 residues. Per the germline V gene, CDR1 is MDHEN and CDR2 is SYDVKM. The V end lost 7 bases, the J end lost 3 bases, and 13 bases lay between the germline ends. CDR3 DNA: TGTGCCAGCACCACCCCACAGGGCTACGAGCAGTACTTC. This translates into CASTTPQGYEQYF.

In this sample, this clonotype turned up many times. V gene TRBV7-3 combines with J gene TRBJ2-1; possibly TRBD2 for D (5 bases). V was trimmed by 2 bases and J by 3 bases, leaving 8 bases between them. The CDR3 has 14 amino acids. The germline V gene has CDR1 SGHTA and CDR2 FQGTGA. The CDR3 DNA follows: TGTGCCAGCAGCTTACAAGGACTCTACAATGAGCAGTTCTTC. It codes for CASSLQGLYNEQFF.

The sample holds many counts of this clonotype. The chain uses TRBV9 and TRBJ1-3; D gene uncertain. CDR3 size: 15 residues. Trimming shortened V by 2 bases and J by 2 bases, and 11 bases separated the two germline ends. CDR1 SGDLS and CDR2 YYNGEE come from the germline V gene. This CDR3 reads CASSVDEVAGNTIYF. CDR3 DNA sequence: TGTGCCAGCAGCGTCGACGAGGTTGCTGGAAACACCATATATTTT. The full variable domain, completed using reference TRBV9 and TRBJ1-3, is DSGVTQTPKHLITATGQRVTLRCSPRSGDLSVYWYQQSLDQGLQFLIQYYNGEERAKGNILERFSAQQFPDLHSELNLSSLELGDSALYFCASSVDEVAGNTIYFGEGSWLTVV.

This clonotype is labeled medium-sized. The chain has TRBV15 and TRBJ2-2, with TRBD1 matching 9 bases. This CDR3 is 14 amino acids long. With V trimmed by 7 bases and J by 5 bases, 5 bases remained unmatched. Germline CDR1 LNHNV, CDR2 YYDKDF (reference sequence). The CDR3 nucleotides read TGTGCCACCACGGACAGGGGAAGAACCGGGGAGCTGTTTTTT. Amino acids: CATTDRGRTGELFF.

This clonotype was picked up many times. The chain uses TRBV5-8 and TRBJ1-1; D may be TRBD1 (5 bases). V dropped 4 bases and J dropped 2 bases, with 18 bases sitting between them. CDR1 and CDR2 from the germline V gene are SGHTS and YDEGEE. The CDR3 extends over 16 amino acids. DNA for the CDR3: TGTGCCAGCAGCCCCCGGTGGGGCGAAGAAAACACTGAAGCTTTCTTT. Translated: CASSPRWGEENTEAFF.

There are many counts of this clonotype. At one of its ends the junction is not consistent with the germline gene, which may arise from a read error. The V and J genes are TRBV7-7 and TRBJ2-1; D gene unclear. CDR1 is SSHAT and CDR2 is FNYEAQ in the germline V gene (reference sequence). The CDR3 runs to 14 residues. The CDR3 coding sequence is TGTGCTAGCAGCTTAGGCCAGACTGCGCCGGAGCAGTTCTTC. It encodes CASSLGQTAPEQFF.

This clonotype occurred many times. The rearrangement joins TRBV6-6 to TRBJ1-4; D unresolved. This CDR3 is built from 14 residues. The germline V gene encodes CDR1 MNHNY and CDR2 SVGAGI (reference sequence). The ends were cut back, 2 bases at V and 8 bases at J, with 12 bases in the middle. The DNA of the CDR3 is TGTGCCAGCAGTTACCCCAGAGACGAAGAAAAACTGTTTTTT. This sequence encodes CASSYPRDEEKLFF.

This clonotype was recorded many times. The V and J genes are TRBV11-2 and TRBJ2-1; weak D call: TRBD2 (5 bases). CDR1 and CDR2 from the germline V gene are SGHAT and FQNNGV. The CDR3 contains 14 residues. Deletions cut 7 bases from V and 8 bases from J, with 18 bases between. The CDR3 sequence: CASTPERLKDEQFF. The CDR3 DNA sequence: TGTGCCAGCACCCCGGAACGACTAAAGGATGAGCAGTTCTTC.

This clonotype was recorded many times. The gene calls are TRBV20-1 and TRBJ2-1; 12 bases fit TRBD2. V was pared by 4 bases and J by 0 bases, with 10 bases of the junction left unmatched. Germline V gives CDR1 DFQATT, CDR2 SNEGSKA (reference sequence). This CDR3 has 18 residues. CDR3 DNA sequence: TGCAGTGCTAAAGCCCTAGCGGGGGGGACGGGCTCCTACAATGAGCAGTTCTTC. Translated, it gives CSAKALAGGTGSYNEQFF.

CDR3 coding DNA: TGCAGTGCTAGAGCCCTCCGGGGGCATTACAATGAGCAGTTCTTC. Amino acid sequence: CSARALRGHYNEQFF. The chain employs TRBV20-1 and TRBJ2-1, with D perhaps given as TRBD1 or TRBD2 (6 bases each). Trimming removed 1 base from V and 4 bases from J, with 14 bases in between. The CDR3 consists of 15 residues. CDR1 is DFQATT and CDR2 is SNEGSKA in the germline V gene (reference sequence).

This clonotype showed up many times. The chain combines TRBV7-3 with TRBJ2-7; 7 bases line up with TRBD2. The germline gives CDR1 SGHTA, CDR2 FQGTGA. The V and J ends lost 0 bases and 0 bases, in that order; junction bases with no gene match: 2. This CDR3 has 15 amino acids. The CDR3 bases are TGTGCCAGCAGCTTAACGGGGGGGAGCTCCTACGAGCAGTACTTC. It specifies CASSLTGGSSYEQYF.

The chain couples TRBV6-2 or TRBV6-3 to TRBJ2-1; maybe TRBD1 (6 bases). The CDR3 has 15 residues. CDR1 is MNHEY and CDR2 is SVGEGT in the germline V gene. V was shortened by 2 bases and J by 9 bases, with 17 bases between the two germline ends. The CDR3 DNA follows: TGTGCCAGCAGTTACCCCAAGGCAGGGGTCCGTGAGCAGTTCTTC. It translates to CASSYPKAGVREQFF.

This clonotype was seen ten or more times. The chain uses TRBV7-2 and TRBJ2-7; the match to TRBD1 covers 7 bases. V lost 8 bases to trimming and J lost 4 bases; unmatched junction nucleotides: 8. This CDR3 contains 13 residues. The germline gives CDR1 SGHTA, CDR2 FQGNSA. CDR3 sequence (DNA): TGTGCCAGCTCAGCCGGGACAGATTACGAGCAGTACTTC. Residues: CASSAGTDYEQYF.

This chain connects TRBV5-1 to TRBJ2-4, with 8 bases matching TRBD2. The CDR3 loop spans 14 amino acids. The V and J ends lost 4 bases and 7 bases, in that order; junction bases with no gene match: 7. The germline CDR1 and CDR2 sequences are SGHRS and YFSETQ. CDR3: CASSGGTSGNIQYF. In nucleotides, the CDR3 is TGCGCCAGCAGCGGGGGGACTAGTGGGAACATTCAGTACTTC.

This clonotype was recorded at least ten times. The V gene is TRBV2, the J gene TRBJ1-1; tentatively, D is TRBD1 (6 bases). Germline CDR1 reads SNHLY; CDR2 reads FYNNEI. The V end was cut by 1 base, the J end by 4 bases, with 13 bases between. The CDR3 runs to 15 residues. CDR3 residues: CASSEDRGGGTEAFF. The CDR3 DNA follows: TGTGCCAGCAGTGAAGATAGGGGGGGAGGCACTGAAGCTTTCTTT.

This clonotype occurred many times. The gene calls are TRBV12-3 or TRBV12-4 and TRBJ2-3, with D possibly called TRBD1 or TRBD2 (6 bases each). The CDR3 sequence is 14 residues long. V was cut by 5 bases and J by 8 bases, with 17 bases left in between. The CDR3 loop reads CASSGTSRLVTQYF. Here the CDR3 DNA reads TGTGCCAGCAGTGGGACATCGAGACTAGTTACGCAGTATTTT.

This clonotype was counted many times. The chain joins TRBV10-2 to TRBJ2-7; D might be TRBD2 (6 bases). Germline assignment: CDR1 WSHSY and CDR2 SAAADI. V was trimmed by 3 bases and J by 9 bases, leaving 18 bases between them. The CDR3 loop spans 14 amino acids. DNA for the CDR3: TGCGCCAGCAGTGAACTGACGACCGGGAGCGCGCAGTACTTC. Translating it yields CASSELTTGSAQYF.

Note on this clonotype: It may be a read error: a sequence one base away is much more abundant. V and J are TRBV7-8 and TRBJ1-6; TRBD1 is a possible D gene (6 bases). In germline, CDR1 is SGHVS, CDR2 FQNEAQ. The CDR3 consists of 16 residues. V was cut by 6 bases and J by 9 bases, with 21 bases left in between. The DNA for the CDR3 is TGTGCCAGCAGACCTATGACAGGTCCCGGGGGTTCACCCCTCCACTTT. It is translated as CASRPMTGPGGSPLHF. The whole variable domain, remainder taken from reference TRBV7-8 and TRBJ1-6, is GAGVSQSPRYKVAKRGQDVALRCDPISGHVSLFWYQQALGQGPEFLTYFQNEAQLDKSGLPSDRFFAERPEGSVSTLKIQRTQQEDSAVYLCASRPMTGPGGSPLHFGNGTRLTVT.

This clonotype was seen only a few times. V gene TRBV12-3 or TRBV12-4 combines with J gene TRBJ2-1; D gene unclear. The CDR3 is 14 amino acids. Trimming left V 2 bases short and J 9 bases short, with 14 bases between. CDR3 loop: CASSLFSGVGEQFF. The CDR3 nucleotides read TGTGCCAGCAGTTTATTTTCTGGTGTGGGTGAGCAGTTCTTC.

This clonotype appeared many times. This chain uses TRBV5-1 with TRBJ1-1; D unclear. V dropped 6 bases and J dropped 4 bases, with 10 bases sitting between them. CDR1 and CDR2 from the germline V gene are SGHRS and YFSETQ. This CDR3 has 12 residues. The CDR3 coding sequence is TGCGCCAGCATGAGGGAGGGCACTGAAGCTTTCTTT. Translation: CASMREGTEAFF.

The sample holds many counts of this clonotype. DNA for the CDR3: TGCAGTGCTACCTTCGGACTCACTGAAGCTTTCTTT. Translated: CSATFGLTEAFF. V and J are TRBV20-1 and TRBJ1-1; no clear D. Germline CDR1 is DFQATT and CDR2 is SNEGSKA (reference sequence). V was shortened by 4 bases and J by 4 bases, with 10 bases between the two germline ends. The CDR3 consists of 12 residues.

The table lists this clonotype with many counts. The chain links TRBV5-1 to TRBJ2-7; D uncertain. The germline V gene encodes CDR1 SGHRS and CDR2 YFSETQ. Trimming shortened V by 4 bases and J by 2 bases, and 7 bases separated the two germline ends. The CDR3 consists of 12 residues. This chain's CDR3 is CASSVDTYEQYF. The CDR3 bases are TGCGCCAGCAGCGTGGATACCTACGAGCAGTACTTC.

This clonotype was seen ten or more times. J is TRBJ2-5 and V is TRBV5-1, with 12 bases aligning to TRBD2. The germline V gene encodes CDR1 SGHRS and CDR2 YFSETQ. The CDR3 is 16 residues long. V was clipped by 3 bases and J by 2 bases; unmatched bases: 5. CDR3 sequence (DNA): TGCGCCAGCAGCTCACACCTAGCGGGGGGGCAAGAGACCCAGTACTTC. Its protein product is CASSSHLAGGQETQYF.

This clonotype was seen many times. The chain couples TRBV5-1 to TRBJ2-3, with TRBD2 identical over 7 bases. The CDR3 sequence is 16 residues long. The V and J ends lost 0 bases and 1 base, in that order; junction bases with no gene match: 5. Germline V gene sequence: CDR1 SGHRS, CDR2 YFSETQ. The CDR3 bases are TGCGCCAGCAGCTTGGCCCCTAGCGGACGCACAGATACGCAGTATTTT. Translating gives CASSLAPSGRTDTQYF.

This clonotype has at least ten counts. This chain connects TRBV2 to TRBJ1-5; 8 bases agree with TRBD1. V was clipped by 7 bases and J by 7 bases; unmatched bases: 12. CDR3 length equals 15 residues. Germline CDR1 and CDR2: SNHLY and FYNNEI. CDR3 in DNA: TGTGCCAGCACCTCCTACCAGGGGGCACAACAGCCCCAGCATTTT. This translates into CASTSYQGAQQPQHF.